The T cell receptor (beta chain) under discussion was sequenced for a study of OX40 agonist ivuxolimab in advanced cancers. Some clones are missing from TCRdb's copy, which holds only in-frame ones; the method was immunoSEQ multiplex PCR. The data contain some 30,000 clones, roughly 74% of them singletons. V lost 8 bases to trimming and J lost 2 bases; unmatched junction nucleotides: 4. Germline CDR1 reads WNHNN; CDR2 reads SYGVQD (reference sequence). This CDR3 is built from 13 residues. The source was CD4+ or CD8+ T cells sorted from blood, collected in a trial of the OX40 agonist ivuxolimab. This chain links TRBV10-1 with TRBJ2-3; 7 bases agree with TRBD2. The TCR comes from an adult with an advanced solid tumor such as melanoma, head and neck, liver or kidney cancer. The CDR3 protein is CASQRGTTDTQYF. The CDR3, as DNA: TGCGCCAGCCAGCGGGGAACCACAGATACGCAGTATTTT.